This entry is about one TCR beta chain. Uncontrolled infection, other autoimmune disease, pregnancy or lactation disqualified patients from enrolment. Each diagnosis drew on symptoms, thyroxine, TRAb, thyroid ultrasound and orbital computed tomography findings. PBMCs were sourced from less than 13 ml fresh peripheral blood. This specimen belongs to a study of T cells in Graves' hyperthyroidism and ophthalmopathy. Study-wide background: Before treatment of any kind, peripheral blood was taken at initial diagnosis.

RNA transcripts were the template for amplifying TCR beta CDR3 regions. A set of HTBI primers served as the primers for a first-round RT-PCR of the TCR CDR3. In TCRdb, the multiplex PCR reads were re-called with MiXCR into one record per CDR3 protein. The data show fewer than 400,000 distinct CDR3 sequences, 11% to 15% seen once. This clonotype originated in a man aged 50 to 60 with Graves' ophthalmopathy. The specimen was blood.

The CDR3 region is CASSQLTNTGELFF. Here the CDR3 DNA reads TGTGCCAGCAGCCAACTAACGAACACCGGGGAGCTGTTTTTT. V is TRBV14 and J is TRBJ2-2; the D is unclear. Germline V gene lookup returns CDR1 SGHDN and CDR2 FVKESK. V gave up 2 bases and J gave up 0 bases, with 4 bases separating them. The CDR3 runs 14 residues.